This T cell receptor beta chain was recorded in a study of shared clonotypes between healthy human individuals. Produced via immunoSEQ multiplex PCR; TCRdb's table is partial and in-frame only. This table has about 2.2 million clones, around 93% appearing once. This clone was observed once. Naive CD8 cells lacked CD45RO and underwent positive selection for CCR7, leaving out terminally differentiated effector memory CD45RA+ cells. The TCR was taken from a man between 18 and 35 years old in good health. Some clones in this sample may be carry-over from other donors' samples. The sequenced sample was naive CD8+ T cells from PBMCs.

Here the CDR3 reads CASGRGPANEQYF. DNA for the CDR3: TGTGCCAGCGGCAGGGGGCCAGCGAACGAGCAGTACTTC. The rearrangement uses TRBV27 and TRBJ2-7; TRBD1 matches at 8 bases. Germline assignment: CDR1 MNHEY and CDR2 SMNVEV (reference sequence). Losses at the gene ends were 8 bases for V and 5 bases for J; bases not matched to a gene: 8. CDR3 length: 13 residues.